This is a list of T cell receptor beta chains from one sample in a study of T-cell memory formation after mild COVID-19. TCRdb re-called the 5' RACE reads through MiXCR, storing one row per CDR3 protein. Of around 310,000 distinct CDR3 sequences listed, 15% are singletons. Input material: PBMCs or a T cell subset sorted from them (not recorded which). These receptor sequences come from a man aged 18 to 29 who had mild COVID-19 (a few samples of this study predate the infection). Cell type and time point are not known. Both conserved end residues are trimmed from each CDR3.

v_gene: TRBV3-1
j_gene: TRBJ2-3
CDR3aa: ASSLRSGDTQY

v_gene: TRBV4-2
j_gene: TRBJ2-3
CDR3aa: ASSQVLGKGAGDTQY

v_gene: TRBV7-2
j_gene: TRBJ2-3
CDR3aa: ASSLGRSARTDTQY

v_gene: TRBV4-3
j_gene: TRBJ2-1
CDR3aa: ASSQAFRGLSNEQF

v_gene: TRBV7-9
j_gene: TRBJ1-2
CDR3aa: ASSVGRLEGYT

v_gene: TRBV5-1
j_gene: TRBJ1-6
CDR3aa: ASSSPSASSPLH

v_gene: TRBV5-6
j_gene: TRBJ2-7
CDR3aa: ASSPDRGISYEQY

v_gene: TRBV2
j_gene: TRBJ1-1
CDR3aa: ASRGGKTEAF

v_gene: TRBV9
j_gene: TRBJ2-5
CDR3aa: ASSGYGTGGETQY

v_gene: TRBV9
j_gene: TRBJ2-3
CDR3aa: ASSDRDFTDTQY

v_gene: TRBV6-2/TRBV6-3
j_gene: TRBJ2-3
CDR3aa: ASKRGARDTQY

v_gene: TRBV11-3
j_gene: TRBJ2-1
CDR3aa: ASSVTSGANEQF

v_gene: TRBV6-2/TRBV6-3
j_gene: TRBJ2-1
CDR3aa: ASRPLAGGHSYNEQF

v_gene: TRBV6-1
j_gene: TRBJ2-3
CDR3aa: ASSIPPGRSGDTQY

v_gene: TRBV7-9
j_gene: TRBJ1-1
CDR3aa: ASREGGMTEAF

v_gene: TRBV12-3/TRBV12-4
j_gene: TRBJ2-7
CDR3aa: ASSRMGGQY

v_gene: TRBV7-9
j_gene: TRBJ2-2
CDR3aa: ASLGHRGTWNTGELF

v_gene: TRBV7-8
j_gene: TRBJ2-1
CDR3aa: ASSFNNEQF

v_gene: TRBV7-9
j_gene: TRBJ2-3
CDR3aa: ASSLGGWRRSTDTQY

v_gene: TRBV28
j_gene: TRBJ1-2
CDR3aa: ASSSVPSGGYGYT

v_gene: TRBV7-9
j_gene: TRBJ1-3
CDR3aa: ASSYLTDGNTIY

v_gene: TRBV27
j_gene: TRBJ1-2
CDR3aa: ASSVTGGGYGYT

v_gene: TRBV7-2
j_gene: TRBJ2-2
CDR3aa: ASSKIGEELF

v_gene: TRBV19
j_gene: TRBJ1-2
CDR3aa: ASSNGRGYGYT

v_gene: TRBV7-3
j_gene: TRBJ1-3
CDR3aa: ASSSEPGARTWTGNTIY

v_gene: TRBV12-3/TRBV12-4
j_gene: TRBJ2-1
CDR3aa: ASSPWTSGDNEQF

v_gene: TRBV12-3/TRBV12-4
j_gene: TRBJ1-6
CDR3aa: ASSLGSGGRSPLH

v_gene: TRBV6-2/TRBV6-3
j_gene: TRBJ2-2
CDR3aa: ASSLGVAGELF

v_gene: TRBV6-1
j_gene: TRBJ2-3
CDR3aa: ASSDTSGVPDTQY

v_gene: TRBV2
j_gene: TRBJ2-1
CDR3aa: ASHTGGGHNEQF